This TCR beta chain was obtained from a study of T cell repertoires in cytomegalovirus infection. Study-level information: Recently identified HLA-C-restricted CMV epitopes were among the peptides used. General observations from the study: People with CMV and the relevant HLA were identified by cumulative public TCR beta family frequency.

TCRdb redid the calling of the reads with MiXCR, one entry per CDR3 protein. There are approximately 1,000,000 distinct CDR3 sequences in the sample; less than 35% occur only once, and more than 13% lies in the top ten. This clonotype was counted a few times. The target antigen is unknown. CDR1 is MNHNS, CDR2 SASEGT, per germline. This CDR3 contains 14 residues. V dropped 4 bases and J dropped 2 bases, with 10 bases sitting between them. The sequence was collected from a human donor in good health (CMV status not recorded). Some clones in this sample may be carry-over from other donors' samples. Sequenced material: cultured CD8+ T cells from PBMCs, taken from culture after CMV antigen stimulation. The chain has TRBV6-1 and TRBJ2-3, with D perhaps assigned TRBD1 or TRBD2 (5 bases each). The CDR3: CASSGDGYTDTQYF. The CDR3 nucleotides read TGTGCCAGCAGTGGGGACGGATACACAGATACGCAGTATTTT.